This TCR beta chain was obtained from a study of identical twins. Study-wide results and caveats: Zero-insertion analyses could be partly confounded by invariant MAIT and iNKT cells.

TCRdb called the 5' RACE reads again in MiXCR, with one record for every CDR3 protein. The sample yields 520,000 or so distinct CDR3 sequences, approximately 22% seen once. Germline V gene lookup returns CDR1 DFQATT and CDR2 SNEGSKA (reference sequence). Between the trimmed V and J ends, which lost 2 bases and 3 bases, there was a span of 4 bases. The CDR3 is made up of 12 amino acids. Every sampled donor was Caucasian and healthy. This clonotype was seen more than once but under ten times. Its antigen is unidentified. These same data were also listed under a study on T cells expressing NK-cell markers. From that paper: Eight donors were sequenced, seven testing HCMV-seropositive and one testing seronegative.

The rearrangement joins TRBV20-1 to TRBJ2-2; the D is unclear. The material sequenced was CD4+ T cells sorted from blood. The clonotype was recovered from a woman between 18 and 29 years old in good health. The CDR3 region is CSARKDTGELFF. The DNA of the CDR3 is TGCAGTGCTAGAAAGGACACCGGGGAGCTGTTTTTT.